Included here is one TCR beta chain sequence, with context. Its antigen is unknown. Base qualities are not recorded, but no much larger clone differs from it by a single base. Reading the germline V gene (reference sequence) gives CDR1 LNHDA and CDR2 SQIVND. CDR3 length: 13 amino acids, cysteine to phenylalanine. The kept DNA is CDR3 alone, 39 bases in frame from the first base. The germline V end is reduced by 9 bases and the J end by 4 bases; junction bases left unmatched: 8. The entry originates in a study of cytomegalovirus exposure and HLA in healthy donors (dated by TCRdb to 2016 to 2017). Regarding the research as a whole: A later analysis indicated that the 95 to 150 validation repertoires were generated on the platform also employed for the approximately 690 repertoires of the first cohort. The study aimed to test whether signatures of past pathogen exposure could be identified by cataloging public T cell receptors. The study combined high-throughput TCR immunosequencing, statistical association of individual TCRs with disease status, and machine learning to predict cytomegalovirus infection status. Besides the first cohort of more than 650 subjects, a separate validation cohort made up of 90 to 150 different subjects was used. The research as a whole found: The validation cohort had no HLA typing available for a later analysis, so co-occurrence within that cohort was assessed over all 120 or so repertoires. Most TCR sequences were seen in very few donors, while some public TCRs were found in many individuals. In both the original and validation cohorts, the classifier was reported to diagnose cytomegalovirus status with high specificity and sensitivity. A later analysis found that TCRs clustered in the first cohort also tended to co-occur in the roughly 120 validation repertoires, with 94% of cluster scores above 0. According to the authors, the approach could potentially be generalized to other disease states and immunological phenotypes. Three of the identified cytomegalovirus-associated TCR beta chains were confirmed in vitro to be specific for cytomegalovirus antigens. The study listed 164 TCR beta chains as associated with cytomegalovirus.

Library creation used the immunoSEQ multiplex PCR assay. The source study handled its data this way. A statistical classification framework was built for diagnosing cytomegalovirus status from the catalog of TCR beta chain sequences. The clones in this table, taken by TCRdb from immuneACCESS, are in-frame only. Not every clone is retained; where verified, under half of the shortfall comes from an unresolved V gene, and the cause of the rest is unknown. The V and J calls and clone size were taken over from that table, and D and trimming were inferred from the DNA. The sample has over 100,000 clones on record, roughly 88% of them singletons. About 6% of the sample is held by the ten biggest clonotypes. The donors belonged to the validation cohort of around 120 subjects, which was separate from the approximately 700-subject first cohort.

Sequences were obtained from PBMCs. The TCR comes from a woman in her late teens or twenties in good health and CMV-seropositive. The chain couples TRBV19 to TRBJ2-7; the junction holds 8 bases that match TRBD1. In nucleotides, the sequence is TGTGCCAGCTCCCCCAGGGGGCTTTACGAGCAGTACTTC. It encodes CASSPRGLYEQYF.